This T cell receptor (beta chain) is drawn from a study of tumor and adjacent non-tumor tissue in lung cancer. This clonotype was seen only once. One end of the junction is discordant with germline, which a read error may explain. No cell sorting was done before RNA was extracted from the tissue. Three rounds of nested PCR, following a modified ARM-PCR protocol, produced the TCRbeta library. TCRdb analysed the multiplex PCR reads with MiXCR anew, one entry per CDR3 protein. The sample carries approximately 110,000 distinct CDR3 sequences, more than 70% recorded once. The CDR3 consists of 17 residues. The germline V gene has CDR1 DFQATT and CDR2 SNEGSKA (reference sequence).

The TCR sequence derives from a woman between 55 and 75 years old with non-small cell lung cancer. This chain links TRBV20-1 with TRBJ2-3; 14 bases line up with TRBD2. Sequenced: lung tumor tissue. The CDR3 DNA sequence: TGCAGCGCTAGAAGTACGGGACTAGCGGGAGTTGCAGATACGCAGTATTTT. This codes for CSARSTGLAGVADTQYF.